A selection of T cell receptor beta chains follows, all from one sample in a study of CD8 T cells in Susac syndrome. TCRdb reprocessed the immunoSEQ multiplex PCR reads with MiXCR, giving one entry per CDR3 protein. The table records 100,000 to 150,000 distinct CDR3 sequences, about 94% of them present only once. The sequenced sample consisted of CD4+ T cells from PBMCs. Receptors originate from a human donor in good health. Each CDR3 is given with its conserved first and last residue. Fields, in order: D gene, V gene, clone size, J gene, CDR3 length, CDR3 DNA, CDR3 protein. A D gene is named only where the DNA matches it firmly. The size field is filled for only some rows; it gives once, few, many or a size class.

D: -; V: TRBV12-3/TRBV12-4; size: -; J: TRBJ1-1; length: 14; DNA: TGTGCCAGCAGCAAAACTATACCGGGGTCTGAAGCTTTCTTT; CDR3: CASSKTIPGSEAFF
D: -; V: TRBV5-6; size: -; J: TRBJ1-5; length: 12; DNA: TGTGCCAGCAGCTTCGAAAATCAGCCCCAGCATTTT; CDR3: CASSFENQPQHF
D: TRBD1; V: TRBV2; size: -; J: TRBJ1-5; length: 15; DNA: TGTGCCAGCAGTGTTGACAGGGGAGGCAATCAGCCCCAGCATTTT; CDR3: CASSVDRGGNQPQHF
D: -; V: TRBV7-2; size: -; J: TRBJ1-1; length: 15; DNA: TGTGCCAGCAGCTTTCGGCTCAGGGGGAACACTGAAGCTTTCTTT; CDR3: CASSFRLRGNTEAFF
D: TRBD1; V: TRBV2; size: -; J: TRBJ2-7; length: 15; DNA: TGTGCCAGCAGAGGACAGGCCAGGAGCTCCTACGAGCAGTACTTC; CDR3: CASRGQARSSYEQYF
D: TRBD1; V: TRBV27; size: -; J: TRBJ1-1; length: 15; DNA: TGTGCCAGCAGGTCTCGGGACAGGGGTGCCACTGAAGCTTTCTTT; CDR3: CASRSRDRGATEAFF
D: -; V: TRBV29-1; size: -; J: TRBJ1-2; length: 13; DNA: TGCAGCGTTGAAGTAGACAGCTTCTATGGCTACACCTTC; CDR3: CSVEVDSFYGYTF
D: TRBD2; V: TRBV14; size: -; J: TRBJ2-1; length: 16; DNA: TGTGCCAGCAGCCCATACCTAGCGGGAGTGAGGAATGAGCAGTTCTTC; CDR3: CASSPYLAGVRNEQFF
D: -; V: TRBV5-1; size: -; J: TRBJ2-7; length: 14; DNA: TGCGCCAGCAGCTTGGGAGGTAGTCCACGGGAGCAGTACTTC; CDR3: CASSLGGSPREQYF
D: -; V: TRBV5-1; size: -; J: TRBJ2-3; length: 14; DNA: TGCGCCAGCAGGAGACAGGCTAGCACAGATACGCAGTATTTT; CDR3: CASRRQASTDTQYF
D: -; V: TRBV20-1; size: -; J: TRBJ2-3; length: 12; DNA: TGCAGTGCTAGACAAACAGGGTATACGCAGTATTTT; CDR3: CSARQTGYTQYF
D: -; V: TRBV2; size: once; J: TRBJ1-1; length: 13; DNA: TGTGCCAGCAGTGAAGGGGGGGGAAATGAAGCTTTCTTT; CDR3: CASSEGGGNEAFF
D: -; V: TRBV2; size: -; J: TRBJ1-2; length: 14; DNA: TGTGCCAGCAGTGAGGGGGACGGCATATATGGCTACACCTTC; CDR3: CASSEGDGIYGYTF
D: TRBD1; V: TRBV30; size: -; J: TRBJ1-4; length: 15; DNA: TGTGCCTGGAGTTATTTGGGACAGGCGAATGAAAAACTGTTTTTT; CDR3: CAWSYLGQANEKLFF
D: -; V: TRBV2; size: -; J: TRBJ2-1; length: 12; DNA: TGTGCCAGCAGTGAAGCTCTTTGGCTAGGCGCCTTC; CDR3: CASSEALWLGAF
D: -; V: TRBV2; size: few; J: TRBJ2-5; length: 11; DNA: TGTGCCAGCAGGGCCCAAGAGACCCAGTACTTC; CDR3: CASRAQETQYF
D: -; V: TRBV29-1; size: -; J: TRBJ1-3; length: 13; DNA: TGCAGCGCAGCACGGGATTTGCGGGACACCATATATTTT; CDR3: CSAARDLRDTIYF
D: -; V: TRBV9; size: -; J: TRBJ2-1; length: 15; DNA: TGTGCCAGCAGCGTCTCACTCCGACTCAACAATGAGCAGTTCTTC; CDR3: CASSVSLRLNNEQFF
D: -; V: TRBV9; size: -; J: TRBJ1-2; length: 14; DNA: TGTGCCAGCAGCGTAGCGCCCGTGAACTATGGCTACACCTTC; CDR3: CASSVAPVNYGYTF
D: TRBD2; V: TRBV10-1; size: -; J: TRBJ2-1; length: 16; DNA: TGCGCCAGCAGCGGCCCCCCGGGGGGAGCGGGGAATGAGCAGTTCTTC; CDR3: CASSGPPGGAGNEQFF
D: -; V: TRBV7-9; size: -; J: TRBJ1-1; length: 13; DNA: TGTGCCAGCAGCTTAGAGGGCGGTGATGAAGCTTTCTTT; CDR3: CASSLEGGDEAFF
D: TRBD1; V: TRBV18; size: -; J: TRBJ1-1; length: 15; DNA: TGTGCCAGCTCGCCGACCGGGACAGGGGACACTGAAGCTTTCTTT; CDR3: CASSPTGTGDTEAFF
D: -; V: TRBV5-1; size: -; J: TRBJ2-1; length: 16; DNA: TGCGCCAGCAATACTTTGAACCGGGACACTTCACATGAGCAGTTCTTC; CDR3: CASNTLNRDTSHEQFF
D: -; V: TRBV27; size: -; J: TRBJ2-7; length: 14; DNA: TGTGCCAGCAGTTTAGCGGGGTGGGGTCACGAGCAGTACTTC; CDR3: CASSLAGWGHEQYF
D: -; V: TRBV29-1; size: once; J: TRBJ1-3; length: 14; DNA: TGCAGCGTTGAATCTGGGTTCTCTGGAAACACCATATATTTT; CDR3: CSVESGFSGNTIYF
D: -; V: TRBV9; size: -; J: TRBJ2-7; length: 16; DNA: TGTGCCAGCAGCGCCGGTGCTAACCCTAAAACCTACGAGCAGTACTTC; CDR3: CASSAGANPKTYEQYF
D: -; V: TRBV5-1; size: -; J: TRBJ1-1; length: 12; DNA: TGCGCCAGCAGCTCGGGACAAACTGAAGCTTTCTTT; CDR3: CASSSGQTEAFF
D: TRBD1; V: TRBV5-1; size: -; J: TRBJ1-1; length: 14; DNA: TGCGCCAGCAGCCCTGGGACAGGGAGGACTGAAGCTTTCTTT; CDR3: CASSPGTGRTEAFF
D: TRBD2; V: TRBV2; size: -; J: TRBJ2-3; length: 13; DNA: TGTGCCAGCAGTCGACTAGCGGGACAAGAACTGTATTTT; CDR3: CASSRLAGQELYF
D: -; V: TRBV12-5; size: -; J: TRBJ1-5; length: 17; DNA: TGTGCTAGTGGTTTGGTCGGGGCTGGAGGTAGCAATCAGCCCCAGCATTTT; CDR3: CASGLVGAGGSNQPQHF
D: -; V: TRBV25-1; size: -; J: TRBJ1-5; length: 15; DNA: TGTGCCAGCTCTGCCGGGACTTCCGAGGGACAGCCCCAGCATTTT; CDR3: CASSAGTSEGQPQHF
D: -; V: TRBV30; size: -; J: TRBJ2-1; length: 11; DNA: TGTGCCTGGTCTTCCGGGGGTGAGCAGTTCTTC; CDR3: CAWSSGGEQFF
D: TRBD2; V: TRBV11-2; size: -; J: TRBJ2-5; length: 17; DNA: TGTGCCAGCAGCTTAGTCTTTAGCGGGAGCGCCGGGCAGACCCAGTACTTC; CDR3: CASSLVFSGSAGQTQYF
D: TRBD1; V: TRBV20-1; size: once; J: TRBJ1-5; length: 17; DNA: TGCAGTGCTAGAAGGCGCCGGACAGGGACCAGCAATCAGCCCCAGCATTTT; CDR3: CSARRRRTGTSNQPQHF
D: TRBD1; V: TRBV6-2/TRBV6-3; size: -; J: TRBJ2-7; length: 15; DNA: TGTGCCAGCAGTCCCCCCGGACAGGCCGTCTACGAGCAGTACTTC; CDR3: CASSPPGQAVYEQYF
D: TRBD1; V: TRBV20-1; size: -; J: TRBJ2-1; length: 14; DNA: TGCAGTGCTAGAGTACCGACAGGGTACAATGAGCAGTTCTTC; CDR3: CSARVPTGYNEQFF
D: TRBD1; V: TRBV12-5; size: -; J: TRBJ2-1; length: 13; DNA: TGTGCTAGTGGTTTGACTTTTTCGGGACAGTCGTTCTTC; CDR3: CASGLTFSGQSFF
D: -; V: TRBV27; size: -; J: TRBJ1-5; length: 13; DNA: TGTGCCAGCAGTTTCTCTCGCAATCAGCCCCAGCATTTT; CDR3: CASSFSRNQPQHF
D: -; V: TRBV12-3/TRBV12-4; size: -; J: TRBJ1-1; length: 13; DNA: TGTGCCAGCAGCCCCAGGTTGTTCGGGGAGGCTTTCTTT; CDR3: CASSPRLFGEAFF
D: TRBD1; V: TRBV15; size: -; J: TRBJ1-2; length: 13; DNA: TGTGCCACCAGTCCCGGGACAGGGATAAGCTACACCTTC; CDR3: CATSPGTGISYTF
D: TRBD2; V: TRBV5-1; size: -; J: TRBJ2-7; length: 14; DNA: TGCGCCAGCAGCCCTCCGACTAGCCTGGGCGAGCAGTACTTC; CDR3: CASSPPTSLGEQYF
D: -; V: TRBV15; size: -; J: TRBJ2-7; length: 15; DNA: TGTGCCACCAGCAGAGATCTACAGACCGCCTACGAGCAGTACTTC; CDR3: CATSRDLQTAYEQYF
D: -; V: TRBV28; size: few; J: TRBJ2-7; length: 11; DNA: TGTGCCAGCGGACAGCACTACGAGCAGTACTTC; CDR3: CASGQHYEQYF
D: -; V: TRBV20-1; size: -; J: TRBJ2-1; length: 16; DNA: TGCAGTGCTAGAGTGAGTACGGCGAGCTCCTACAATGAGCAGTTCTTC; CDR3: CSARVSTASSYNEQFF
D: TRBD2; V: TRBV7-2; size: -; J: TRBJ2-1; length: 15; DNA: TGTGCCAGCACCCTTCCAGCGGGAGGGACAGGTGAGCAGTTCTTC; CDR3: CASTLPAGGTGEQFF
D: TRBD2; V: TRBV3-1; size: -; J: TRBJ2-7; length: 15; DNA: TGTGCCAGCAGCCCCCTAGCGGGAGCTGCCTACGAGCAGTACTTC; CDR3: CASSPLAGAAYEQYF
D: TRBD2; V: TRBV10-3; size: -; J: TRBJ2-6; length: 17; DNA: TGTGCCATCAGTGAGTCGGGACTAAATGCCGGGGCCAACGTCCTGACTTTC; CDR3: CAISESGLNAGANVLTF
D: TRBD1; V: TRBV19; size: -; J: TRBJ1-5; length: 16; DNA: TGTGCCAGTAGTAAAAGGACAGGCGGAGGCAATCAGCCCCAGCATTTT; CDR3: CASSKRTGGGNQPQHF
D: TRBD2; V: TRBV29-1; size: -; J: TRBJ2-7; length: 14; DNA: TGCAGCGTTACGGGACTAGCGGGAAGCGGCGAGCAGTACTTC; CDR3: CSVTGLAGSGEQYF
D: -; V: TRBV6-2/TRBV6-3; size: -; J: TRBJ1-1; length: 12; DNA: TGTGCCAGCAGGGACGAAGGGACTGAAGCTTTCTTT; CDR3: CASRDEGTEAFF
D: TRBD1; V: TRBV18; size: -; J: TRBJ2-1; length: 12; DNA: TGTGCCAGCTCACTGACAGGGGATGAGCAGTTCTTC; CDR3: CASSLTGDEQFF
D: -; V: TRBV20-1; size: -; J: TRBJ1-1; length: 14; DNA: TGCAGTGCTAGAGAGGGCAGGGGGAACACTGAAGCTTTCTTT; CDR3: CSAREGRGNTEAFF
D: -; V: TRBV28; size: -; J: TRBJ2-7; length: 15; DNA: TGTGCCAGCAGCCGGCAGGGGCGGGGCCTAGAAGAGCAGTACTTC; CDR3: CASSRQGRGLEEQYF